These 25 T cell receptor beta chains were sequenced from one sample in a study of sequential checkpoint blockade in melanoma. TCRdb's copy holds only in-frame clones and misses some; the assay was immunoSEQ multiplex PCR. This sample yields under 5,000 clones, of which approximately 78% are seen a single time; 67% belongs to the top ten. Treatment in this sample: randomized to nivolumab then ipilimumab (arm A) or the reverse (arm B). Source: CD8+ T cells sorted from blood (inferred from file names), taken from a patient given nivolumab and ipilimumab in sequence. Receptors were obtained from a human donor with melanoma.

The V call is TRBV4-2, the J call TRBJ1-3, with D unresolved. The CDR3 extends over 16 amino acids. V lost 1 base, J lost 0 bases, and 10 bases lay in between. The germline V gene encodes CDR1 LGHNA and CDR2 YNFKEQ. The CDR3 DNA follows: TGTGCCAGCAGCCAAGTAGCGGACCCCTCTGGAAACACCATATATTTT. It codes for CASSQVADPSGNTIYF.

The V and J genes are TRBV29-1 and TRBJ2-6; D gene unclear. The CDR3 is made up of 17 amino acids. From germline, CDR1 is SQVTM and CDR2 ANQGSEA. Trimming took off 5 bases at V and 5 bases at J, with 22 bases between the two ends. This chain's CDR3 is CSVSKVLIQSRANVLTF. DNA for the CDR3: TGCAGCGTTAGCAAAGTACTAATACAAAGTCGGGCCAACGTCCTGACTTTC.

This sequence joins TRBV19 and TRBJ2-7; the match to TRBD2 covers 10 bases. CDR1 is LNHDA, CDR2 SQIVND, per germline (reference sequence). With 5 bases clipped from V and 3 bases from J, the junction kept 4 bases outside the gene matches. This CDR3 contains 14 residues. CDR3 in DNA: TGTGCCAGTAGTGCTAGCGGGGGTCGCTACGAGCAGTACTTC. Protein product: CASSASGGRYEQYF.

V gene TRBV29-1 combines with J gene TRBJ2-7, with a weak D call TRBD2 (5 bases). The CDR3 spans 13 residues. The germline V gene encodes CDR1 SQVTM and CDR2 ANQGSEA. Trimming cost V 4 bases and J 5 bases, with 15 bases left between them. DNA for the CDR3: TGCAGCGTTGGTTTGCGGACTCGCGACGAGCAGTACTTC. Residues: CSVGLRTRDEQYF.

The chain uses TRBV6-4 and TRBJ2-7, with TRBD2 matching 12 bases. The germline V gene encodes CDR1 MRHNA and CDR2 SNTAGT. The CDR3 extends over 13 amino acids. Unmatched junction bases numbered 6, after V lost 4 bases and J lost 11 bases. The CDR3 DNA sequence: TGTGCCAGCAGTGGGCTAGCGGGAGGGCCAAAGTACTTC. This gives the protein CASSGLAGGPKYF.

The chain employs TRBV7-6 and TRBJ2-7; 12 bases match TRBD1. There are 17 residues in the CDR3. CDR1 and CDR2 from the germline V gene are SGHVS and FNYEAQ. V trimming: 5 bases; J trimming: 3 bases; junction bases outside the gene matches: 11. CDR3: CASSPPIGTGGIYEQYF. The CDR3 DNA is TGTGCCAGCAGCCCACCGATCGGGACAGGGGGCATCTACGAGCAGTACTTC.

By share, this clone counts as large. The chain is built from TRBV19 and TRBJ2-7, with TRBD1 matching 8 bases. This CDR3 is built from 14 residues. Losses at the gene ends were 3 bases for V and 3 bases for J; bases not matched to a gene: 4. Germline-derived CDR1 and CDR2 are LNHDA and SQIVND (reference sequence). For the CDR3, the DNA is TGTGCCAGTAGTATCACAGGGGGTATCTACGAGCAGTACTTC. It yields the protein CASSITGGIYEQYF. Based on the CDR3 plus reference TRBV19 and TRBJ2-7, the full variable domain is DGGITQSPKYLFRKEGQNVTLSCEQNLNHDAMYWYRQDPGQGLRLIYYSQIVNDFQKGDIAEGYSVSREKKESFPLTVTSAQKNPTAFYLCASSITGGIYEQYFGPGTRLTVT.

This rearrangement joins TRBV15 to TRBJ2-7; 9 bases are shared with TRBD1. V was clipped by 0 bases and J by 2 bases; unmatched bases: 5. This CDR3 is built from 16 residues. Germline loops: CDR1 LNHNV, CDR2 YYDKDF (reference sequence). Written as DNA, the CDR3 is TGTGCCACCAGCAGAGATAGTCGACAGGGGGCCTACGAGCAGTACTTC. This encodes CATSRDSRQGAYEQYF. The full variable domain, rest sourced from reference TRBV15 and TRBJ2-7, is DAMVIQNPRYQVTQFGKPVTLSCSQTLNHNVMYWYQQKSSQAPKLLFHYYDKDFNNEADTPDNFQSRRPNTSFCFLDIRSPGLGDTAMYLCATSRDSRQGAYEQYFGPGTRLTVT.

The chain recombines TRBV7-9 with TRBJ2-3; weak D call: TRBD1 (6 bases). Germline CDR1 is SEHNR and CDR2 is FQNEAQ (reference sequence). Trimming removed 4 bases at V and 6 bases at J, with 20 bases between. This CDR3 is built from 16 residues. The CDR3 region has the DNA TGTGCCAGCAGCTCTCAAAGGGGGTTAGTTGGGGATACGCAGTATTTT. This gives the protein CASSSQRGLVGDTQYF.

The rearrangement links TRBV5-8 to TRBJ2-3; TRBD2 aligns across 8 bases. Germline CDR1 is SGHTS and CDR2 is YDEGEE. This CDR3 region has 13 residues. V was pared by 4 bases and J by 6 bases, with 4 bases of the junction left unmatched. The CDR3 sequence: CASSERGPDTQYF. In DNA, the CDR3 is TGTGCCAGCAGCGAGCGGGGGCCCGATACGCAGTATTTT.

The V gene is TRBV19, the J gene TRBJ1-1; weak D call: TRBD1 (6 bases). The CDR3 consists of 16 residues. Germline V lookup: CDR1 LNHDA, CDR2 SQIVND (reference sequence). Trimming removed 9 bases at V and 2 bases at J, with 22 bases between. The chain's CDR3 is CASRRGGSVPNTEAFF. In DNA form, the CDR3 reads TGTGCCAGCCGGAGGGGGGGGTCGGTACCTAACACTGAAGCTTTCTTT.

The CDR3 region has the DNA TGTGCCAGCAGTGGGAAGGGGACTAACTATGGCTACACCTTC. Translated: CASSGKGTNYGYTF. V gene TRBV7-9 combines with J gene TRBJ1-2; TRBD1 might be the D (5 bases). Germline CDR1 is SEHNR and CDR2 is FQNEAQ (reference sequence). The CDR3 spans 14 residues. Trimming took off 6 bases at V and 0 bases at J, with 11 bases between the two ends.

This chain joins TRBV30 and TRBJ2-7; 7 positions match TRBD1. With V trimmed by 3 bases and J by 0 bases, 8 bases remained unmatched. The CDR3 totals 15 residues. Germline loops: CDR1 GTSNPN, CDR2 SVGIG (reference sequence). This chain's CDR3 is CAWSDLGQSSYEQYF. CDR3 bases: TGTGCCTGGAGCGACTTGGGACAGAGCTCCTACGAGCAGTACTTC. The variable domain in full, completed from reference TRBV30 and TRBJ2-7, reads SQTIHQWPATLVQPVGSPLSLECTVEGTSNPNLYWYRQAAGRGLQLLFYSVGIGQISSEVPQNLSASRPQDRQFILSSKKLLLSDSGFYLCAWSDLGQSSYEQYFGPGTRLTVT.

The V gene is TRBV30, the J gene TRBJ2-5; a weak D match, TRBD1 (6 bases). The CDR3 is 16 amino acids. V was shortened by 3 bases and J by 5 bases, with 22 bases between the two germline ends. Looked up from germline, CDR1 is GTSNPN and CDR2 is SVGIG (reference sequence). This CDR3 reads CAWSDQQGTSGETQYF. CDR3 in DNA: TGTGCCTGGAGCGACCAACAGGGCACATCGGGGGAGACCCAGTACTTC.

The chain employs TRBV29-1 and TRBJ2-1; perhaps TRBD2 as D (6 bases). The V gene lost 3 bases and the J gene lost 4 bases, with 7 bases spanning the gap. Germline V lookup: CDR1 SQVTM, CDR2 ANQGSEA. This CDR3 is 12 amino acids long. The CDR3 loop is CSVEREYNEQFF. The CDR3 DNA reads TGCAGCGTTGAGCGGGAATACAATGAGCAGTTCTTC.

V gene TRBV4-2 combines with J gene TRBJ2-7; D remains unclear. The length of the CDR3 is 14 residues. V lost 5 bases, J lost 2 bases, and 13 bases lay in between. Germline CDR1 is LGHNA and CDR2 is YNFKEQ. In DNA form, the CDR3 reads TGTGCCAGCAGCTTATCAACAGAAACCTACGAGCAGTACTTC. Amino acid sequence: CASSLSTETYEQYF.

V and J are TRBV7-9 and TRBJ1-5, with unresolved D. The germline V gene has CDR1 SEHNR and CDR2 FQNEAQ (reference sequence). Deletions cut 5 bases from V and 3 bases from J, with 11 bases between. The CDR3 contains 14 residues. CDR3 sequence reads: CASSQLGANQPQHF. The CDR3 DNA reads as TGTGCCAGCAGCCAACTCGGAGCCAATCAGCCCCAGCATTTT.

The CDR3 nucleotides read TGTGCCAGCAGCTTACCTCCGGGACAGGGTGCAGATACGCAGTATTTT. This translates into CASSLPPGQGADTQYF. V gene TRBV7-9 combines with J gene TRBJ2-3; 9 bases are shared with TRBD1. Germline-derived CDR1 and CDR2 are SEHNR and FQNEAQ (reference sequence). The V and J ends lost 2 bases and 4 bases, in that order; junction bases with no gene match: 7. This CDR3 spans 16 amino acids.

The chain has TRBV7-9 and TRBJ2-1; the match to TRBD2 covers 7 bases. There are 12 residues in the CDR3. J lost 2 bases, V lost 8 bases, and 0 bases had no gene match. In germline, CDR1 is SEHNR, CDR2 FQNEAQ (reference sequence). The CDR3 loop is CASGGAYNEQFF. In nucleotides, the CDR3 is TGTGCCAGCGGGGGGGCCTACAATGAGCAGTTCTTC. Looking up the rest from reference TRBV7-9 and TRBJ2-1 gives the full variable domain: DTGVSQNPRHKITKRGQNVTFRCDPISEHNRLYWYRQTLGQGPEFLTYFQNEAQLEKSRLLSDRFSAERPKGSFSTLEIQRTEQGDSAMYLCASGGAYNEQFFGPGTRLTVL.

V and J are TRBV6-5 and TRBJ1-1, with D perhaps matching TRBD1 (5 bases). V was shortened by 0 bases and J by 4 bases, with 6 bases between the two germline ends. Germline lookup yields CDR1 MNHEY and CDR2 SVGAGI. This CDR3 has 13 residues. The CDR3 bases are TGTGCCAGCAGTTACTCAGGGGCCACTGAAGCTTTCTTT. Encoded protein: CASSYSGATEAFF.

CDR3 nucleotides: TGTGCCAGCAGCGTAAACGTATCCCCTTCAAGCATCAACTATGGCTACACCTTC. It specifies CASSVNVSPSSINYGYTF. V gene TRBV9 combines with J gene TRBJ1-2; D is unclear. CDR3 length equals 18 residues. Between the trimmed V and J ends, which lost 1 base and 2 bases, there was a span of 21 bases. The germline gives CDR1 SGDLS, CDR2 YYNGEE.

The chain uses TRBV2 and TRBJ1-2, with a weak D call TRBD1 (5 bases). The germline CDR1 and CDR2 sequences are SNHLY and FYNNEI. The V gene lost 10 bases and the J gene lost 1 base, with 10 bases spanning the gap. The CDR3 sequence is 12 residues long. The CDR3, as DNA: TGTGCCAACCCGGGGGGTAACTATGGCTACACCTTC. Translating gives CANPGGNYGYTF.

The table lists this clone with a few counts. The chain links TRBV5-1 to TRBJ1-1; D perhaps matches TRBD1 (5 bases). The CDR3 has 15 amino acids. The V end lost 5 bases, the J end lost 2 bases, and 16 bases lay between the germline ends. CDR1 and CDR2 from the germline V gene are SGHRS and YFSETQ. The CDR3 is CASRRGSYSNTEAFF. CDR3 bases: TGCGCCAGCAGAAGGGGCTCCTATTCAAACACTGAAGCTTTCTTT.

The rearrangement joins TRBV27 to TRBJ2-7; D not certain. Germline V gene sequence: CDR1 MNHEY, CDR2 SMNVEV (reference sequence). CDR3 size: 14 residues. V was cut by 1 base and J by 5 bases, with 12 bases left in between. CDR3: CASSLYGPGDEQYF. The CDR3, as DNA: TGTGCCAGCAGTTTATACGGCCCAGGCGACGAGCAGTACTTC.

This clone was seen a few times. The chain combines TRBV7-9 with TRBJ2-1; 8 bases agree with TRBD2. V gave up 5 bases and J gave up 4 bases; unmatched junction bases: 7. Germline assignment: CDR1 SEHNR and CDR2 FQNEAQ (reference sequence). The CDR3 runs to 15 residues. The CDR3 loop reads CASSPLAGVYNEQFF. The DNA for the CDR3 is TGTGCCAGCAGCCCCCTAGCGGGCGTTTACAATGAGCAGTTCTTC.